The following is a TCR beta chain sequence with its context. This entry is derived from a study of blood T cell repertoires in COVID-19. Study background: Collection of acute and convalescent COVID-19 samples took place in the United States, Italy and Spain. In each case, the material was cDNA or gDNA derived from T cells, B-cell-depleted T cells, or PBMCs.

Germline CDR1 is SGHNT and CDR2 is YYREEE (reference sequence). The CDR3 consists of 15 residues. Trimming cost V 1 base and J 4 bases; bases outside gene matches: 3. Source study methods: From reference gene primer amplification, estimates of nucleated cell counts were derived. Produced via immunoSEQ multiplex PCR; TCRdb's table is partial and in-frame only. V and J calls and clone size follow that table, whereas D and trimming were derived from the DNA. The profile covers 95,000 to 100,000 clones, with approximately 84% appearing a single time and about 10% taken by the ten largest. Sequencing was carried out using peripheral blood. This receptor was identified in a man in his sixties or seventies with acute or convalescent COVID-19. The rearrangement links TRBV5-4 to TRBJ1-5; 9 bases align to TRBD1. The CDR3 sequence: CASSLYGTGNQPQHF. CDR3 DNA: TGTGCCAGCAGCTTGTACGGGACAGGGAATCAGCCCCAGCATTTT.